This T cell receptor beta chain emerged from a study of blood T cells in healthy people across ages. V was pared by 11 bases and J by 5 bases, with 23 bases between. Germline CDR1 is ENHRY and CDR2 is SYGVKD. The CDR3 length is 15 residues. Primers used in a second PCR of about 6 to 12 cycles were a sample-barcoded 5' primer and a J-beta primer mix. TCRdb re-analysed the 5' RACE reads in MiXCR, keeping a single row per CDR3 protein. The data contain over a million distinct CDR3 sequences, 59% of them seen just once; the ten biggest clones take up 6.5% to 8.5%. The genes are TRBV10-3 and TRBJ2-3; no reliable D call. The specimen sequenced was blood. The TCR sequence derives from a man in his late teens or twenties in good health. The CDR3 bases are TGTGCCCCCAACCCCGCTACACCCGGAATAGATACGCAGTATTTT. Residues: CAPNPATPGIDTQYF.